The 5 T cell receptor beta chains below all came from one sample that was sequenced in a study of CXCR3-negative and CXCR3-positive naive CD8 T cells. General study findings and limits: Hydrophobicity of TRB CDR3s was greater in CXCR3-positive naive cells than in CXCR3-negative naive cells.

These receptors' targets are unknown. Libraries of TRB cDNA were made by 5' RACE and carried UMIs. TCRdb re-called the 5' RACE reads and shows each CDR3 protein once, DNA omitted. The sample has around 63,000 distinct CDR3 sequences. Sequenced sample: naive CXCR3+ CD8+ T cells from blood. Subset specified: CD45RO-CCR7+CD27+CD95- naive CD8+ T cells expressing CXCR3 (TNR3+). The origin of the receptors is a human donor in good health. Some clones in this sample may be carry-over from other donors' samples.

V usage is TRBV19 and J usage is TRBJ2-1; TCRdb's D call of TRBD2 is untestable without DNA. The germline V gene has CDR1 LNHDA and CDR2 SQIVND (reference sequence). The CDR3 loop spans 14 amino acids. Here the CDR3 reads CASTLGTSNNEQFF.

The chain links TRBV7-2 to TRBJ2-7. This CDR3 has 15 amino acids. Germline CDR1 SGHTA, CDR2 FQGNSA. The CDR3: CASSLYGGGSYEQYF.

Considering frequency, this clonotype is medium-sized (0.01 to 0.1%). The chain uses TRBV20-1 and TRBJ2-2; the TCRdb D gene call, TRBD1, has no DNA to confirm it. CDR1 is DFQATT, CDR2 SNEGSKA, per germline (reference sequence). This CDR3 contains 15 residues. The CDR3 here is CSMRTGFSPTGELFF.

This chain uses TRBV7-2 with TRBJ1-5. This CDR3 has 16 residues. Germline-derived CDR1 and CDR2 are SGHTA and FQGNSA. The CDR3 region is CASSLSTLRAYQPQHF.

The genes are TRBV5-1 and TRBJ1-1; lacking DNA, the TRBD1 call made by TCRdb goes unchecked. Per the germline V gene, CDR1 is SGHRS and CDR2 is YFSETQ. There are 14 residues in the CDR3. This chain's CDR3 is CASRNKGDVTEAFF.